The 10 T cell receptor beta chains in this list originate from one sample, sequenced in a study of beta chain features in type 1 diabetes. Expressed TCRB transcripts got sequenced, as all isolated RNA was reverse transcribed. Some clones are missing from TCRdb's copy, which holds only in-frame ones; the method was immunoSEQ multiplex PCR. The sample carries about 640,000 clones, 12% recorded once. General study points: TCRB CDR3 length was moderately but significantly reduced in all four CD4+ subsets of Type 1 diabetes patients.

These receptors' targets are unknown. The sample consisted of naive CD4+ T cells from blood. Source of these receptors: a young man with type 1 diabetes.

This clone was found a few times. This chain connects TRBV4-1 to TRBJ2-7; D possibly corresponds to TRBD1 (5 bases). V lost 0 bases and J 3 bases, leaving 12 bases between the germline ends. There are 15 residues in the CDR3. Per germline, CDR1 MGHRA and CDR2 YSYEKL. The CDR3 DNA reads as TGCGCCAGCAGCCAAGATCGTTCAGGGTTCTACGAGCAGTACTTC. Protein product: CASSQDRSGFYEQYF.

The table lists this clone with a few counts. V usage is TRBV6-6 and J usage is TRBJ1-2, with no clear D. Germline CDR1 reads MNHNY; CDR2 reads SVGAGI (reference sequence). Trimming took off 4 bases at V and 4 bases at J, with 13 bases between the two ends. This CDR3 comprises 14 residues. The CDR3 is CASSSGRSLYGYTF. The CDR3 DNA sequence: TGTGCCAGCAGTTCTGGACGTTCTCTCTATGGCTACACCTTC.

J is TRBJ1-1 and V is TRBV2, with a possible D match to TRBD1 (5 bases). This CDR3 is built from 14 residues. Germline values: CDR1 SNHLY, CDR2 FYNNEI. Trimming stripped 6 bases from V and 0 bases from J, with 11 bases between. CDR3 protein: CASRGVGVNTEAFF. The CDR3 DNA sequence: TGTGCCAGCAGGGGGGTTGGTGTGAACACTGAAGCTTTCTTT.

This clone was seen more than once but under ten times. The chain uses TRBV13 and TRBJ1-2; no clear D gene. CDR1 is PRHDT and CDR2 is FYEKMQ in the germline V gene (reference sequence). V was cut by 4 bases and J by 7 bases, with 19 bases left in between. The CDR3 has 15 residues. This chain's CDR3 is CASSSLSAGGGGYTF. CDR3 in DNA: TGTGCCAGCAGCTCACTATCAGCGGGTGGTGGTGGCTACACCTTC.

The V gene is TRBV5-1, the J gene TRBJ2-1; perhaps TRBD1 as D (5 bases). Between the trimmed V and J ends, which lost 5 bases and 4 bases, there was a span of 13 bases. Germline-derived CDR1 and CDR2 are SGHRS and YFSETQ. The CDR3 is made up of 14 amino acids. CDR3 sequence reads: CASSQTVKYNEQFF. Here the CDR3 DNA reads TGCGCCAGCAGTCAGACAGTCAAGTACAATGAGCAGTTCTTC.

This clone appeared a few times. Other nucleotide sequences from this sample produce the same CDR3. This chain joins TRBV20-1 and TRBJ2-3; possible D gene TRBD1, 6 bases. The CDR3 runs to 10 residues. Germline assignment: CDR1 DFQATT and CDR2 SNEGSKA (reference sequence). Trimming took off 6 bases at V and 12 bases at J, with 13 bases between the two ends. Written as DNA, the CDR3 is TGCAGTGCGCCCCGGGACACTCAGTATTTT. Protein product: CSAPRDTQYF.

This chain uses TRBV5-1 with TRBJ2-7; TRBD1 matches 10 bases. From germline, CDR1 is SGHRS and CDR2 YFSETQ. The V gene end was trimmed by 5 bases and the J gene end by 7 bases; junction bases not matched to a gene: 6. CDR3 size: 13 residues. Written as DNA, the CDR3 is TGCGCCAGCAGGAGAGGGACAGGGGAAGAGCAGTACTTC. Amino acid sequence: CASRRGTGEEQYF.

V usage is TRBV5-1 and J usage is TRBJ2-5; possible D gene TRBD1, 5 bases. The CDR3 is 13 residues long. V lost 4 bases, J lost 5 bases, and 12 bases lay in between. CDR1 is SGHRS, CDR2 YFSETQ, per germline. CDR3 in DNA: TGCGCCAGCAGCCAGGGCCCCCGGGAGACCCAGTACTTC. This encodes CASSQGPRETQYF.

A word on this clone: This same CDR3 is encoded by further DNA sequences in the sample. The chain uses TRBV28 and TRBJ1-2; 8 bases fit TRBD1. The V segment lost 5 bases and the J segment 7 bases; nucleotides outside the gene matches: 6. The CDR3 runs to 13 residues. CDR1 MDHEN and CDR2 SYDVKM come from the germline V gene. The CDR3 DNA sequence: TGTGCCAGCAGTCCCCAGGGGGCGGGTGGCTACACCTTC. Translating it yields CASSPQGAGGYTF.

The chain joins TRBV7-9 to TRBJ2-7; D possibly corresponds to TRBD1 (6 bases). Trimming took off 5 bases at V and 0 bases at J, with 17 bases between the two ends. The CDR3 is 16 residues long. In germline, CDR1 is SEHNR, CDR2 FQNEAQ (reference sequence). The CDR3 spells CASSPLDRSDSYEQYF. CDR3 sequence (DNA): TGTGCCAGCAGCCCGTTAGACAGGAGTGACTCCTACGAGCAGTACTTC.